Presented here are 2 T cell receptor beta chains from one specimen sequenced in a study of OX40 agonist ivuxolimab in advanced cancers. TCRdb's table, derived via immunoSEQ multiplex PCR, lists solely in-frame clones and lacks some. The sample has about 83,000 clones, about 86% seen once. This specimen consisted of CD4+ or CD8+ T cells sorted from blood, obtained in a trial of the OX40 agonist ivuxolimab. The receptors were sampled from an adult with an advanced solid tumor such as melanoma, head and neck, liver or kidney cancer.

The genes are TRBV12-1 and TRBJ2-1; TRBD2 is the table's D call, not checked against the DNA. TRBV12-1 is a documented pseudogene. This CDR3 comprises 13 residues. Here the CDR3 reads CASSTLRGNEQFF. The CDR3 DNA follows: TGTGCCAGCAGCACCCTACGAGGCAATGAGCAGTTCTTC.

The table lists this clone with a few counts. This sequence joins TRBV7-9 and TRBJ2-7; 9 nucleotides agree with TRBD1. Germline V gene lookup returns CDR1 SEHNR and CDR2 FQNEAQ (reference sequence). The V segment lost 5 bases and the J segment 5 bases; nucleotides outside the gene matches: 13. The CDR3 is 16 amino acids. CDR3 DNA: TGTGCCAGCAGCCCCCGACCGGGACAGGGTCTGAACGAGCAGTACTTC. It translates to CASSPRPGQGLNEQYF. Drawing the rest from reference TRBV7-9 and TRBJ2-7, the complete variable domain is DTGVSQNPRHKITKRGQNVTFRCDPISEHNRLYWYRQTLGQGPEFLTYFQNEAQLEKSRLLSDRFSAERPKGSFSTLEIQRTEQGDSAMYLCASSPRPGQGLNEQYFGPGTRLTVT.